This T cell receptor beta chain originates from a study of OX40 agonist ivuxolimab in advanced cancers. Study as a whole: With a range of 23 to 79, age averaged about 59 years, and approximately 83% were male.

Libraries were prepared by immunoSEQ multiplex PCR; TCRdb keeps only in-frame clonotypes and omits some of them. Of some 100,000 clones listed, approximately 92% are singletons. Germline CDR1 and CDR2: MGHRA and YSYEKL. V lost 2 bases and J lost 2, with 11 bases in between. The CDR3 length is 15 residues. The sample consisted of CD4+ or CD8+ T cells sorted from blood, taken in a trial of the OX40 agonist ivuxolimab. The chain combines TRBV4-1 with TRBJ2-3; D not certain. The receptor was derived from an adult with an advanced solid tumor such as melanoma, head and neck, liver or kidney cancer. This CDR3 reads CASSQYGADTDTQYF. CDR3 DNA: TGCGCCAGCAGCCAATACGGAGCAGACACAGATACGCAGTATTTT.